The 10 T cell receptor beta chains in this list originate from one sample, sequenced in a study of T-cell reconstitution after alpha-beta-depleted transplantation in children. The TCRbeta library incorporated unique molecular identifiers. TCRdb re-called the PCR reads with MiXCR, one entry per CDR3 protein. This table holds 550,000 to 800,000 distinct CDR3 sequences, less than 15% found once. The sequencing used PBMCs, collected before TCRalphabeta/CD19-depleted stem cell transplant. The receptor set was obtained from a girl aged 2-9 years with congenital amegakaryocytic thrombocytopenia, due to receive a stem cell transplant.

This clonotype was observed a few times. The chain recombines TRBV14 with TRBJ2-3; TRBD1 agrees at 7 bases. The trim removed 3 bases at V and 1 base at J, leaving 4 bases unmatched. CDR3 size: 15 residues. Germline CDR1 SGHDN, CDR2 FVKESK. The CDR3 DNA reads as TGTGCCAGCAGCCAGTTGGGGACAGGCACAGATACGCAGTATTTT. This codes for CASSQLGTGTDTQYF.

CDR3 sequence (DNA): TGCAGTGCTAGTGGGCACTTCTCCGGGACATCCTACGAGCAGTACTTC. Amino acid sequence: CSASGHFSGTSYEQYF. This chain uses TRBV20-1 with TRBJ2-7; a weak D match, TRBD1 (6 bases). Germline loops: CDR1 DFQATT, CDR2 SNEGSKA (reference sequence). This CDR3 has 16 amino acids. The V end was cut by 3 bases, the J end by 1 base, with 19 bases between.

There are a few counts of this clonotype. For the CDR3, the DNA is TGCAGTGCTAAAGACCCTAGCGGGAGGGCCCTTGACGAGCAGTACTTC. It encodes CSAKDPSGRALDEQYF. The genes are TRBV20-1 and TRBJ2-7; 12 nucleotides agree with TRBD2. V was clipped by 4 bases and J by 5 bases; unmatched bases: 12. Germline V gene sequence: CDR1 DFQATT, CDR2 SNEGSKA (reference sequence). This CDR3 spans 16 amino acids.

V is TRBV24-1 and J is TRBJ1-5, with 9 bases lining up with TRBD1. CDR3 length equals 13 residues. With 9 bases clipped from V and 4 bases from J, the junction kept 3 bases outside the gene matches. Germline lookup yields CDR1 KGHDR and CDR2 SFDVKD. CDR3 bases: TGTGCCACCGCGACAGGGGGGAATCAGCCCCAGCATTTT. This translates into CATATGGNQPQHF.

The table lists this clonotype with many counts. The chain carries TRBV7-9 and TRBJ2-5; D is undetermined. Germline CDR1 and CDR2: SEHNR and FQNEAQ (reference sequence). V lost 5 bases, J lost 5 bases, and 12 bases lay in between. The CDR3 sequence is 13 residues long. The CDR3 bases are TGTGCCAGCAGCCCGTCGTCCGAGGAGACCCAGTACTTC. Residues: CASSPSSEETQYF.

The chain employs TRBV5-1 and TRBJ2-7; 9 bases are a match to TRBD1. This CDR3 region has 13 residues. The V gene end was trimmed by 4 bases and the J gene end by 5 bases; junction bases not matched to a gene: 4. Germline CDR1 and CDR2: SGHRS and YFSETQ. This chain's CDR3 is CASSRDRVDEQYF. The DNA of the CDR3 is TGCGCCAGCAGCCGGGACAGGGTTGACGAGCAGTACTTC.

The V and J genes are TRBV6-2 or TRBV6-3 and TRBJ2-2; D tentatively fits TRBD1 or TRBD2 (5 bases each). V lost 5 bases and J lost 6, with 22 bases in between. The CDR3 has 17 amino acids. Germline CDR1 and CDR2: MNHEY and SVGEGT. In DNA form, the CDR3 reads TGTGCCAGCAGTACGCTCCGGGACCCGGCGGTACCCGGGGAGCTGTTTTTT. Its protein is CASSTLRDPAVPGELFF.

In DNA, the CDR3 is TGCGCCAGCAGCTTGGGAATCCCGGGACTAGCGGCAGCCTCCTACAATGAGCAGTTCTTC. Its translation: CASSLGIPGLAAASYNEQFF. The chain recombines TRBV5-1 with TRBJ2-1; 11 nucleotides match TRBD2. CDR1 SGHRS and CDR2 YFSETQ come from the germline V gene. J lost 0 bases, V lost 0 bases, and 11 bases had no gene match. The length of the CDR3 is 20 residues.

The gene calls are TRBV29-1 and TRBJ1-5, with 10 nucleotides matching TRBD1. The CDR3 spans 16 residues. V lost 2 bases, J lost 5 bases, and 9 bases stayed unmatched. Per the germline V gene, CDR1 is SQVTM and CDR2 is ANQGSEA. CDR3 DNA sequence: TGCAGCGTTGAATTCGGACAGGGGGATGAAGATCAGCCCCAGCATTTT. Amino acid sequence: CSVEFGQGDEDQPQHF.

About this clonotype: A much larger clone differs from this one at a single base, so this may be a read error. This rearrangement joins TRBV28 to TRBJ2-5, with TRBD1 identical over 8 bases. Germline CDR1 is MDHEN and CDR2 is SYDVKM. This CDR3 spans 13 amino acids. CDR3 in DNA: TGTGCCAGCAGTCAAGACAGGGGAGAGACCCAGTGCTTC. Its translation is CASSQDRGETQCF.